One sample yielded the 14 T cell receptor beta chains listed below, sequenced in a study of blood T cell repertoires in COVID-19 (dated by TCRdb to 2019 to 2021). The library was prepared using the immunoSEQ multiplex PCR assay. This immuneACCESS table, as held by TCRdb, lists in-frame sequences with V and J called but not all clones. Of the missing ones, under half trace to an unresolved V gene in checked studies; the others have no known cause. This sample lists about 50,000 clones; 85% to 90% were detected once. The top ten constitute 2.6% of the sample. The sequencing sample was made of peripheral blood. The source of these receptors is a woman of 80 years or more with COVID-19, enrolled during active disease.

This clone was seen only once. V gene TRBV5-1 combines with J gene TRBJ2-7; 9 bases are a match to TRBD1. Trimming took 1 base from V and 5 from J; bases not matched to a gene: 4. Germline CDR1 SGHRS, CDR2 YFSETQ. This CDR3 contains 14 residues. CDR3 DNA sequence: TGCGCCAGCAGCTTGCAGAGACAGGGGGACGAGCAGTACTTC. It codes for CASSLQRQGDEQYF.

The J gene is TRBJ2-5, the V gene TRBV6-6, with TRBD2 matching over 8 bases. The CDR3 consists of 14 residues. Unmatched junction bases numbered 16, after V lost 6 bases and J lost 13 bases. CDR1 is MNHNY, CDR2 SVGAGI, per germline (reference sequence). Here the CDR3 DNA reads TGTGCCAGCAGCATTTTAGGACTAGCAGAGATTGGGTACTTC. Translating gives CASSILGLAEIGYF.

The rearrangement joins TRBV5-5 to TRBJ2-1; 7 nucleotides match TRBD1. CDR3 length equals 17 residues. Germline values: CDR1 SGHKS, CDR2 YYEKEE (reference sequence). V lost 5 bases and J lost 0; bases outside the gene matches: 11. This chain's CDR3 is CASRYGTAEISYNEQFF. In DNA form, the CDR3 reads TGTGCCAGCAGATACGGGACAGCGGAAATCTCCTACAATGAGCAGTTCTTC.

This clone was seen only once. This chain connects TRBV6-2 or TRBV6-3 to TRBJ2-1; 11 positions agree with TRBD2. Germline V gene sequence: CDR1 MNHEY, CDR2 SVGEGT. The J segment lost 2 bases and the V segment lost 4 bases, leaving 4 bases of the junction unmatched. CDR3 length: 16 amino acids. The CDR3 nucleotides read TGTGCCAGCAGTTTTAGCGGGAGGGACCCCTACAATGAGCAGTTCTTC. Translation gives CASSFSGRDPYNEQFF.

The chain carries TRBV15 and TRBJ2-2; the D is unclear. The CDR3 runs to 14 residues. The V end was cut by 0 bases, the J end by 3 bases, with 5 bases between. Germline lookup yields CDR1 LNHNV and CDR2 YYDKDF (reference sequence). CDR3 protein: CATSREQYTGELFF. The CDR3 DNA reads TGTGCCACCAGCAGAGAACAGTACACCGGGGAGCTGTTTTTT.

This clone was seen more than once but under ten times. This rearrangement joins TRBV9 to TRBJ1-6; D is ambiguous. Germline V gene lookup returns CDR1 SGDLS and CDR2 YYNGEE. The CDR3 has 14 amino acids. The ends were cut back, 2 bases at V and 7 bases at J, with 10 bases in the middle. The CDR3 DNA reads TGTGCCAGCAGCGTTCGGGTCGCGAATTCACCCCTCCACTTT. It specifies CASSVRVANSPLHF.

The rearrangement joins TRBV12-3 or TRBV12-4 to TRBJ1-4; tentatively, D is TRBD1 (6 bases). The CDR3 is made up of 12 amino acids. The V and J ends lost 7 bases and 14 bases respectively, with 17 bases between them. CDR3 protein: CASTLRGGALFF. Here the CDR3 DNA reads TGTGCCAGCACCCTCCGGGGGGGGGCCCTGTTTTTT.

To note about this clone: The same CDR3 arises from other DNA sequences in this sample as well. The V call is TRBV7-9, the J call TRBJ1-5; unclear D gene. The CDR3 extends over 15 amino acids. Germline CDR1 reads SEHNR; CDR2 reads FQNEAQ (reference sequence). V was trimmed by 1 base and J by 1 base, leaving 8 bases between them. The CDR3 region is CASSLGGYSNQPQHF. The CDR3 region has the DNA TGTGCCAGCAGCTTAGGAGGGTACAGCAATCAGCCCCAGCATTTT. The full variable domain, its missing parts supplied by reference TRBV7-9 and TRBJ1-5, is DTGVSQNPRHKITKRGQNVTFRCDPISEHNRLYWYRQTLGQGPEFLTYFQNEAQLEKSRLLSDRFSAERPKGSFSTLEIQRTEQGDSAMYLCASSLGGYSNQPQHFGDGTRLSIL.

The J gene is TRBJ2-5, the V gene TRBV18; 9 bases are shared with TRBD2. CDR3 length: 15 amino acids. Unmatched junction bases numbered 5, after V lost 3 bases and J lost 3 bases. The germline V gene encodes CDR1 KGHSH and CDR2 LQKENI. The DNA for the CDR3 is TGTGCCAGCTCACCTGGCCTAGCGGGAAAAGAGACCCAGTACTTC. It specifies CASSPGLAGKETQYF.

Only a few counts were recorded for this clone. V is TRBV2 and J is TRBJ2-2; the match to TRBD1 covers 8 bases. J gave up 8 bases and V 6 bases, and 11 bases lay outside the gene matches. Germline V gene sequence: CDR1 SNHLY, CDR2 FYNNEI. CDR3 length: 15 residues. The CDR3 DNA is TGTGCCAGCAGGCTGTCAGGACAGGGTCGAGGGGAGCTGTTTTTT. As protein: CASRLSGQGRGELFF.

The genes are TRBV19 and TRBJ2-5; TRBD1 matches 12 bases. Germline loops: CDR1 LNHDA, CDR2 SQIVND (reference sequence). This CDR3 has 15 residues. V gave up 5 bases and J gave up 5 bases; unmatched junction bases: 6. CDR3 residues: CASSAGTGGLETQYF. The CDR3 nucleotides read TGTGCCAGTAGTGCCGGGACAGGGGGCTTGGAGACCCAGTACTTC.

This chain joins TRBV7-9 and TRBJ2-3; 9 bases are a match to TRBD2. The CDR3 contains 16 residues. Trimming at V came to 7 bases and at J to 3 bases, leaving 11 bases not matched to a gene. Germline CDR1 reads SEHNR; CDR2 reads FQNEAQ (reference sequence). Here the CDR3 reads CASTFAGTSNTDTQYF. CDR3 nucleotide sequence: TGTGCCAGCACCTTCGCGGGGACTAGCAATACAGATACGCAGTATTTT.

The rearrangement uses TRBV6-5 and TRBJ1-6; D remains ambiguous. Trimming pared 6 bases from V and 4 bases from J, leaving 10 bases between. From germline, CDR1 is MNHEY and CDR2 SVGAGI. CDR3 size: 14 residues. Here the CDR3 reads CASSTGFYNSPLHF. CDR3 sequence (DNA): TGTGCCAGCAGCACGGGATTTTATAATTCACCCCTCCACTTT.

The chain combines TRBV5-4 with TRBJ2-7, with D possibly being TRBD2 (5 bases). V was shortened by 3 bases and J by 0 bases, with 10 bases between the two germline ends. The CDR3 consists of 14 residues. Germline CDR1 SGHNT, CDR2 YYREEE (reference sequence). CDR3 sequence reads: CASSSKSGSYEQYF. The CDR3 bases are TGTGCCAGCAGCTCCAAAAGCGGCTCCTACGAGCAGTACTTC.